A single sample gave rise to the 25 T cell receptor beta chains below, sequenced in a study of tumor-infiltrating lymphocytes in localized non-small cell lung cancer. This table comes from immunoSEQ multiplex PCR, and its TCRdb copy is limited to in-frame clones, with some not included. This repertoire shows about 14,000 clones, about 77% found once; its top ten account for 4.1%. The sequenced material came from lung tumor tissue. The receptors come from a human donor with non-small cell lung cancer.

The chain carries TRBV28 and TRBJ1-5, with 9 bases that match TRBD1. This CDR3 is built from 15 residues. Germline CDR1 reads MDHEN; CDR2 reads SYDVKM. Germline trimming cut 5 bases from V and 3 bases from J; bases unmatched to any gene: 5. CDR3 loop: CASSPGQGFNQPQHF. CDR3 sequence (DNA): TGTGCCAGCAGTCCGGGACAGGGCTTCAATCAGCCCCAGCATTTT. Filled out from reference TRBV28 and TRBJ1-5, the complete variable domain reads DVKVTQSSRYLVKRTGEKVFLECVQDMDHENMFWYRQDPGLGLRLIYFSYDVKMKEKGDIPEGYSVSREKKERFSLILESASTNQTSMYLCASSPGQGFNQPQHFGDGTRLSIL.

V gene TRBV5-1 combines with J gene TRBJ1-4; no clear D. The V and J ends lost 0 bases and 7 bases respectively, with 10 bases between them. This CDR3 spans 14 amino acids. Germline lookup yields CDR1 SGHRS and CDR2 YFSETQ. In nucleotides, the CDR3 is TGCGCCAGCAGCTTGGCGGGGTCCCCTGAAAAACTGTTTTTT. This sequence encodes CASSLAGSPEKLFF.

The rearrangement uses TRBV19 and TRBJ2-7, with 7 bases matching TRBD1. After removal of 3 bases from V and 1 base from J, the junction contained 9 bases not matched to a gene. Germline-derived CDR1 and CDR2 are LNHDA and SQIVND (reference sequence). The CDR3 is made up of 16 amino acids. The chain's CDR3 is CASSIRQGGDSYEQYF. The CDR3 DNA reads TGTGCCAGTAGTATTCGACAGGGTGGGGATTCCTACGAGCAGTACTTC.

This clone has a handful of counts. The CDR3 is CASSTRGGSSYEQYF. The CDR3, as DNA: TGTGCCAGCAGTACCCGCGGGGGGAGCTCCTACGAGCAGTACTTC. V is TRBV7-2 and J is TRBJ2-7; 8 bases map to TRBD2. Germline V gives CDR1 SGHTA, CDR2 FQGNSA. The CDR3 totals 15 residues. V was clipped by 6 bases and J by 0 bases; unmatched bases: 7.

The CDR3 nucleotides are TGTGCCAGCAGGTTGACAGGGGACAATCAGCCCCAGCATTTT. Translation: CASRLTGDNQPQHF. The genes are TRBV25-1 and TRBJ1-5; 8 positions match TRBD1. Trimming at V came to 6 bases and at J to 3 bases, leaving 4 bases not matched to a gene. Germline V gives CDR1 MGHDK, CDR2 SYGVNS. This CDR3 has 14 amino acids. Together with reference TRBV25-1 and TRBJ1-5, the CDR3 gives the full variable domain: EADIYQTPRYLVIGTGKKITLECSQTMGHDKMYWYQQDPGMELHLIHYSYGVNSTEKGDLSSESTVSRIRTEHFPLTLESARPSHTSQYLCASRLTGDNQPQHFGDGTRLSIL.

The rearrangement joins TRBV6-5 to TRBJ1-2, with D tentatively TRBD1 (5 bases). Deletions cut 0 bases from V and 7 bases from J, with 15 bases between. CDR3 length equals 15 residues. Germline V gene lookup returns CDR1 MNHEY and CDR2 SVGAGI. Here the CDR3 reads CASSYSGQGTGGYTF. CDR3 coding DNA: TGTGCCAGCAGTTACTCGGGGCAGGGAACCGGTGGCTACACCTTC.

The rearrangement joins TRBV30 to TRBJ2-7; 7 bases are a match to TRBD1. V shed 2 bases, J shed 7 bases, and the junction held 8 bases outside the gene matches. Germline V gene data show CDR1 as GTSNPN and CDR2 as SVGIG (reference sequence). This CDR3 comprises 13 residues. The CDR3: CAWSLGTEGEQYF. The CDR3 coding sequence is TGTGCCTGGAGTCTGGGGACAGAAGGGGAGCAGTACTTC. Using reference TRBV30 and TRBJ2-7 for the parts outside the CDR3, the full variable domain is SQTIHQWPATLVQPVGSPLSLECTVEGTSNPNLYWYRQAAGRGLQLLFYSVGIGQISSEVPQNLSASRPQDRQFILSSKKLLLSDSGFYLCAWSLGTEGEQYFGPGTRLTVT.

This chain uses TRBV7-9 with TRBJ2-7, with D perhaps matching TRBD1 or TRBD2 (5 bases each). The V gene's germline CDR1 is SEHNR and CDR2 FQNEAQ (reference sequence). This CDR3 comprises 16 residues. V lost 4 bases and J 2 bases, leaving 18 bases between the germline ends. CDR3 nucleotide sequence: TGTGCCAGCAGCTATAGTAGAGGGGTAAAAACCTACGAGCAGTACTTC. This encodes CASSYSRGVKTYEQYF.

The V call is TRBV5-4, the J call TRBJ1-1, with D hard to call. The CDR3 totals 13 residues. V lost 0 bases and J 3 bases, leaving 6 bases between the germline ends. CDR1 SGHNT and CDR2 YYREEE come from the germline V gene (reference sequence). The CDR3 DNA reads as TGTGCCAGCAGCTTGGTTAAGGACACTGAAGCTTTCTTT. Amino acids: CASSLVKDTEAFF. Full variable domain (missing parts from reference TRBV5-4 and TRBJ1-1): ETGVTQSPTHLIKTRGQQVTLRCSSQSGHNTVSWYQQALGQGPQFIFQYYREEENGRGNFPPRFSGLQFPNYSSELNVNALELDDSALYLCASSLVKDTEAFFGQGTRLTVV.

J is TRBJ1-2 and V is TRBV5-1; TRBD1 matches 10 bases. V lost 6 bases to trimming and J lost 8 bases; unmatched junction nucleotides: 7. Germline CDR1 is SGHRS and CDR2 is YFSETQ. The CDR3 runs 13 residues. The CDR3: CASNPGTGDGYTF. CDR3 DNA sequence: TGCGCCAGCAACCCCGGGACAGGGGACGGCTACACCTTC.

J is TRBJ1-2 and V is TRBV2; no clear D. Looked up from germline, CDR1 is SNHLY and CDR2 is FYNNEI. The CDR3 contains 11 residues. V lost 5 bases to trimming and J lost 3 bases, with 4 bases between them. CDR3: CASSQDYGYTF. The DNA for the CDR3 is TGTGCCAGCAGTCAGGACTATGGCTACACCTTC.

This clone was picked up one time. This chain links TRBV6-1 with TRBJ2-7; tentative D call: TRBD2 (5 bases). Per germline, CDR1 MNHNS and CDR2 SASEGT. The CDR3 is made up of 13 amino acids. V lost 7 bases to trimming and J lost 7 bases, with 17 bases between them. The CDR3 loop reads CASIQERSGEQYF. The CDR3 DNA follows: TGTGCCAGCATTCAGGAACGATCGGGGGAGCAGTACTTC.

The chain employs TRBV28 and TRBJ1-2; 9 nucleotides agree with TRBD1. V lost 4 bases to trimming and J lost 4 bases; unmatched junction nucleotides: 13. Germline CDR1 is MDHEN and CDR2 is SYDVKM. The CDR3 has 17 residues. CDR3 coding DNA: TGTGCCAGCAGTTCTTACTTCCGGGACAGGGTGTCCTATGGCTACACCTTC. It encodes CASSSYFRDRVSYGYTF.

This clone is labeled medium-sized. CDR3 protein: CASSAGSVETQYF. The CDR3, as DNA: TGTGCCAGCAGCGCCGGGAGTGTGGAGACCCAGTACTTC. V is TRBV9 and J is TRBJ2-5; D is perhaps TRBD2 (6 bases). The CDR3 loop spans 13 amino acids. Trimming removed 3 bases from V and 5 bases from J, with 11 bases in between. Germline CDR1 and CDR2: SGDLS and YYNGEE. Full variable domain (missing parts from reference TRBV9 and TRBJ2-5): DSGVTQTPKHLITATGQRVTLRCSPRSGDLSVYWYQQSLDQGLQFLIQYYNGEERAKGNILERFSAQQFPDLHSELNLSSLELGDSALYFCASSAGSVETQYFGPGTRLLVL.

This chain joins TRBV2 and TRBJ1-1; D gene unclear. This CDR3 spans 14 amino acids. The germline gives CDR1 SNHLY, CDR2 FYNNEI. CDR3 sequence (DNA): TGTGCGTCGGAGGTGGTTAAAAAGTCCACTGAAGCTTTCTTT. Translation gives CASEVVKKSTEAFF.

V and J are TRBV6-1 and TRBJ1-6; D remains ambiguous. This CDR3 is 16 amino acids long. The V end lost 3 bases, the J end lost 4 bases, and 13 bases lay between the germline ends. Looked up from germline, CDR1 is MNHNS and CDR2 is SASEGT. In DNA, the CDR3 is TGTGCCAGCAGTGACCCCTGGACCGCGTATAATTCACCCCTCCACTTT. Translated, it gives CASSDPWTAYNSPLHF.

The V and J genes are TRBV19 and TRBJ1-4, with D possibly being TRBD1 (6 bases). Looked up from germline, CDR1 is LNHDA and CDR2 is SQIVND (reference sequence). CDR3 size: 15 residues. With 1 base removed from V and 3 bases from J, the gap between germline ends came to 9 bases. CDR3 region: CASSIAQGPNEKLFF. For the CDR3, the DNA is TGTGCCAGTAGTATAGCTCAGGGGCCTAATGAAAAACTGTTTTTT.

The CDR3 protein is CAWSEQGAREAFF. The CDR3 DNA follows: TGTGCCTGGAGTGAACAGGGGGCGAGAGAAGCTTTCTTT. J is TRBJ1-1 and V is TRBV30; 9 bases line up with TRBD1. The germline V gene encodes CDR1 GTSNPN and CDR2 SVGIG (reference sequence). Unmatched junction bases numbered 5, after V lost 1 base and J lost 8 bases. The CDR3 is 13 amino acids.

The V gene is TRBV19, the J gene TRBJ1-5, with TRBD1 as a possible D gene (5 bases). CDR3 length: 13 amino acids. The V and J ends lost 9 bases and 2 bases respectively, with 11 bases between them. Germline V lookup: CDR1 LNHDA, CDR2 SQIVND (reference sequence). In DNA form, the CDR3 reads TGTGCCAGCAGGGAAGATGGCAATCAGCCCCAGCATTTT. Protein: CASREDGNQPQHF.

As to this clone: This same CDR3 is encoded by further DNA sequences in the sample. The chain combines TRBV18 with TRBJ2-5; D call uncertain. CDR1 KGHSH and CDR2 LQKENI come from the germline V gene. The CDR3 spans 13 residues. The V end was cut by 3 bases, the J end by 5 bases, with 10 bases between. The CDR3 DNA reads TGTGCCAGCTCACCTCTTCGAGAGGAGACCCAGTACTTC. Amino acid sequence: CASSPLREETQYF.

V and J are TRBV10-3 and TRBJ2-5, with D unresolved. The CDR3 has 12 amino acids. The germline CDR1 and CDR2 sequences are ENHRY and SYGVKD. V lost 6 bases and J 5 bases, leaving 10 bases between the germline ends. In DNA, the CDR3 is TGTGCCATCAGCTTTGACGAGGAGACCCAGTACTTC. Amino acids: CAISFDEETQYF.

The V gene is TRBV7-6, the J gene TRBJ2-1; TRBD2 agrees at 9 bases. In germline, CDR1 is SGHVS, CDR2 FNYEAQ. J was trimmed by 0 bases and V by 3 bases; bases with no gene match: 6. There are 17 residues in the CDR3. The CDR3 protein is CASSFGLAQYSYNEQFF. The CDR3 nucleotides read TGTGCCAGCAGCTTCGGACTAGCGCAGTACTCCTACAATGAGCAGTTCTTC.

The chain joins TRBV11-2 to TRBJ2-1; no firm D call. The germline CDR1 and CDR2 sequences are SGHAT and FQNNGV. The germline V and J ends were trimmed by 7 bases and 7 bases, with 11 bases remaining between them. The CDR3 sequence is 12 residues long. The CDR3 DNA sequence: TGTGCCAGCACCCCCTACGAGAATGAGCAGTTCTTC. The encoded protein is CASTPYENEQFF.

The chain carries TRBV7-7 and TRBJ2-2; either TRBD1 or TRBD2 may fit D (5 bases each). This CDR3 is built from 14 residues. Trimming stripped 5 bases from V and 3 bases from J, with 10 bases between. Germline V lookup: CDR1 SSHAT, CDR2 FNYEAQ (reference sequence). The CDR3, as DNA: TGTGCCAGCAGCCGGGGCGCGGACACCGGGGAGCTGTTTTTT. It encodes CASSRGADTGELFF.

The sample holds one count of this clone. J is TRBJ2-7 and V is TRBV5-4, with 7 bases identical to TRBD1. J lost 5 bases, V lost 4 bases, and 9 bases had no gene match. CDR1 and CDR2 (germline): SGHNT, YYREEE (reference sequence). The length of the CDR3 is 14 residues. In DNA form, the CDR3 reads TGTGCCAGCAGCCACCGGGGCCAGGGGGACGAGCAGTACTTC. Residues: CASSHRGQGDEQYF.